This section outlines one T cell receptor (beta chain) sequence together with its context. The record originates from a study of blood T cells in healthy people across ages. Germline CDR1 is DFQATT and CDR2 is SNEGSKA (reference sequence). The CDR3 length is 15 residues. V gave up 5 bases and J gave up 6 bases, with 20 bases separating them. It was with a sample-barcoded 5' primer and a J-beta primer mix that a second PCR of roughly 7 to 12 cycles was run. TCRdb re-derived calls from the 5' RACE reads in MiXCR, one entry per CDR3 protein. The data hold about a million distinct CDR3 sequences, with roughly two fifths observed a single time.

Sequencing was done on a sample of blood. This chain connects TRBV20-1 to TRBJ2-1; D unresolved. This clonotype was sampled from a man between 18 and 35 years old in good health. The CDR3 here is CSAPRDEAPCNEQFF. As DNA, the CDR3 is TGCAGTGCTCCCCGTGACGAGGCCCCCTGCAATGAGCAGTTCTTC.